This T cell receptor (beta chain) stems from a study of T cells in Graves' hyperthyroidism and ophthalmopathy (dated by TCRdb to the late 2010s). Turning to the overall study: To identify TCR V-J signatures that set the groups apart, the researchers used a discovery cohort of 90 to 100 patients, made up of fewer than 50 with Graves' ophthalmopathy and some 55 with stable Graves' hyperthyroidism. Prospective prediction of ophthalmopathy was tested in an independent validation cohort of approximately 19 hyperthyroidism patients and around 16 patients who later progressed to ophthalmopathy. The 95 to 100 discovery patients were randomly divided into training and test sets at a 7:3 ratio. Thyroid tissue and blood T-cell repertoires from six Graves' hyperthyroidism patients were also compared in the study. After blood sampling, hyperthyroidism patients were treated with methimazole at a starting dose of 30 mg daily, and ophthalmopathy patients were treated with high-dose intravenous methylprednisolone. The paper describes TCR Vbeta CDR3 sequencing of fewer than 150 peripheral blood samples, made up of under 50 ophthalmopathy patients, 70 to 75 hyperthyroidism patients and some 17 progressor patients. Beyond this particular receptor, the publication reports: Most expanded thyroid clonotypes (frequency above 0.001) were also detected in blood, a finding suggesting that blood repertoires may reflect thyroid immune responses. In validation, the model predicted progression to ophthalmopathy with 60% to 71% sensitivity and over 72% specificity, a median of around 6.6 months before onset. Sample size was not statistically predetermined, and investigators were not blinded to group allocation. In cross-validation, a model built on a 13 V-J signature told ophthalmopathy apart from stable hyperthyroidism with 87.88% sensitivity and around 81% specificity, and in testing the same model reached 80%/75%.

About this clonotype itself: What antigen it recognizes has not been identified. Within one base of it there is no much larger clone, and no base qualities were kept.

Exclusion was applied to patients with uncontrolled infections, other autoimmune diseases, pregnancy or lactation. Clinical symptoms, serum thyroxine and TRAb, thyroid ultrasound, and orbital computed tomography formed the basis for the diagnoses. Trizol reagent was used to extract total RNA, and RNA quality was then checked on an Agilent 2100 Bioanalyzer. Amplification of TCR beta CDR3 regions was carried out from RNA transcripts. The first round of RT-PCR for the TCR CDR3 was performed with the HTBI primer set and the Qiagen OneStep RT-PCR kit. The libraries were constructed in a second round of multiplex PCR and then size-selected and purified. Paired-end sequencing of the libraries was performed with 100 bp reads on an Illumina HiSeq2000. For the original study's pipeline: SOAPnuke was used to process the raw data, with reads discarded if the reads contained adapters or uncalled bases, had a mean Phred below 15, or lacked an exact constant-primer or identifier match. COPE v1.2.5 was used to merge high-quality paired reads, and clonotypes were defined as unique nucleotide sequences. MiTCR v1.1 was used to align clonotypes to the IMGT TRBV, TRBD and TRBJ reference segments. The analysis was restricted to V-J combinations with a frequency above 0.0001, which together covered 99% to 99.2% of the repertoires. The TCS score was defined as F50 (clonal expansion) divided by E x V (chaos), with BLOSUM62-based TCRdist calculated between CDR3 peptides within each V-J. Welch's t-statistics and random forest reduced fewer than 600 V-J features to 13, which were used in a naive Bayes classifier (R e1071). The Morisita-Horn index was used to measure how similar the thyroid and blood repertoires were. TCRdb cleaned the public reads at Q25 with fastp, built clones with MiXCR and kept in-frame beta chains. Entries that share a CDR3 protein sequence are merged under the most common genes and DNA. These V and J calls rely on TCRdb rather than the paper's analysis. In all, the sample holds about 570,000 distinct CDR3 sequences, and around 46% of those were seen once. Roughly 19% of the sample is in the top ten clones.

The CDR3 runs 12 residues from the cysteine to the phenylalanine. The sequence is cut down to CDR3 DNA, 36 bases in frame from base 1. V is shortened by 1 base, J by 2 bases, and the region joining them spans 2 bases. The CDR1 and CDR2 encoded by the germline V gene (reference sequence) are LNHNV and YYDKDF. The receptor was isolated from an adult woman with Graves' disease, either hyperthyroidism or ophthalmopathy (not recorded which). The chain joins TRBV15 to TRBJ1-2; the D gene is not confidently resolved. The sample taken for sequencing was peripheral blood or thyroid tissue (not recorded which). The CDR3 protein sequence reads: CATSRGNYGYTF. The nucleotide sequence is TGTGCCACCAGCAGAGGAAACTATGGCTACACCTTC.